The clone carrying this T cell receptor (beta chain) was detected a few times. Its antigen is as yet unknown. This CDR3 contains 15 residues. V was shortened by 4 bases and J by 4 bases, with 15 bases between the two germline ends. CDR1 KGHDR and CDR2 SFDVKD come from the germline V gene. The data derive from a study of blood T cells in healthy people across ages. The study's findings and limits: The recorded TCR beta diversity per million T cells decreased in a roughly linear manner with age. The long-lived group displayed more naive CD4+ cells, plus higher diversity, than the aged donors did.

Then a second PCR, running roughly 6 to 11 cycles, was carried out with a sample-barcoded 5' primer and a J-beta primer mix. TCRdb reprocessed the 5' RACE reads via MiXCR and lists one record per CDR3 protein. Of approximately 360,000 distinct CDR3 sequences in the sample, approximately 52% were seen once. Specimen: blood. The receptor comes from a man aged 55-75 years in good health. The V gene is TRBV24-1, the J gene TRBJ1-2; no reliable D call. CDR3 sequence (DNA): TGTGCCACCAGTGACCCCACAGAGACACCCTATGGCTACACCTTC. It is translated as CATSDPTETPYGYTF.